This paragraph reports one T cell receptor beta chain. Its target is unknown. The CDR3 spans 16 residues. The germline V gene has CDR1 SGHVS and CDR2 FQNEAQ. V was shortened by 2 bases and J by 0 bases, with 11 bases between the two germline ends. The data originate from a study of T cells in Graves' hyperthyroidism and ophthalmopathy. Whole-study context: Peripheral blood specimens were obtained at initial diagnosis, prior to any treatment.

RNA transcripts were the template for amplifying TCR beta CDR3 regions. TCR CDR3 regions were first amplified by RT-PCR with HTBI primers. TCRdb analysed the multiplex PCR reads with MiXCR anew, one entry per CDR3 protein. Of around 520,000 distinct CDR3 sequences in the sample, 14% are singletons; the top ten hold 15% to 20%. Overall study results and limits: Through a model of 13 V-J features, ophthalmopathy was separated from stable hyperthyroidism.

Diagnostic decisions used clinical symptoms, serum thyroxine and TRAb, thyroid ultrasound and orbital computed tomography. Fresh peripheral blood, 9.5 to 10 ml of it, supplied the PBMCs. The receptor was isolated from a woman aged 18-30 years with Graves' hyperthyroidism. Source material: blood. The chain recombines TRBV7-8 with TRBJ2-1; possible D gene TRBD1, 5 bases. The CDR3 sequence: CASSLSRASSYNEQFF. The CDR3 DNA sequence: TGTGCCAGCAGCTTAAGCAGGGCGAGCTCCTACAATGAGCAGTTCTTC.